The sequence of this TCR beta chain was determined in a study of blood T cell repertoires in COVID-19. For the study at large: The United States, Italy and Spain were the sources of the acute and convalescent COVID-19 samples. T cells, B-cell-depleted T cells, or PBMCs supplied cDNA or gDNA.

The study counted Cohort 3 donors as recovered given two negative PCRs, clearance, or symptom resolution. Sequencing was performed with immunoSEQ multiplex PCR; in TCRdb, only in-frame clones are kept and a portion is missing. The sample lists 450,000 to 500,000 clones; 80% to 90% were seen once. Sequencing was performed on PBMCs or T cells enriched from blood (not recorded which). The receptor was isolated from a woman aged 55-69 years who had recovered from COVID-19.

Written as DNA, the CDR3 is TGTGCCACCAGTGATCCCGGGACTGCCTACAATGAGCAGTTCTTC. Translated: CATSDPGTAYNEQFF. V usage is TRBV24-1 and J usage is TRBJ2-1, with TRBD2 as a possible D gene (6 bases). Germline V gene sequence: CDR1 KGHDR, CDR2 SFDVKD. V lost 3 bases and J lost 2, with 10 bases in between. CDR3 length: 15 residues.